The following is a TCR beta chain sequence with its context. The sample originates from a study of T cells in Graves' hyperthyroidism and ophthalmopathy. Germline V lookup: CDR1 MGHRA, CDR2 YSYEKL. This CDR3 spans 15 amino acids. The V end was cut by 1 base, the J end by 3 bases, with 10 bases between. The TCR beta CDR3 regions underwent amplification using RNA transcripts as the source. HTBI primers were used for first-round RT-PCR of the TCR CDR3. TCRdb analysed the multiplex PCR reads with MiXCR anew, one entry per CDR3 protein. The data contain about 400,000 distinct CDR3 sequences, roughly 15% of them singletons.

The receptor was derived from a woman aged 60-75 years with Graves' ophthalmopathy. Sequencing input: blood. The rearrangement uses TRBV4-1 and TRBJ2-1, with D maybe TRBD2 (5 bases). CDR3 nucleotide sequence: TGCGCCAGCAGCCAAGGGACTCGCATCTACAATGAGCAGTTCTTC. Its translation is CASSQGTRIYNEQFF.